The next 15 T cell receptor beta chains were all read from a single sample in a study of T-cell reconstitution after alpha-beta-depleted transplantation in children. Preparation of the TCRbeta library used unique molecular identifiers. TCRdb redid the calling of the PCR reads with MiXCR, one entry per CDR3 protein. The data contain tens of thousands of distinct CDR3 sequences, roughly 5.2% of them seen just once; the ten biggest clones take up approximately 20%. The source was PBMCs, mostly from graft donor cells, collected 180 days after TCRalphabeta/CD19-depleted stem cell transplant. Every receptor here comes from a boy under two years old who had a stem cell transplant for acute myeloid leukemia, so the T cells may come from the graft donor.

This clonotype was observed at least ten times. The chain joins TRBV7-2 to TRBJ2-1, with 8 bases aligning to TRBD1. V dropped 4 bases and J dropped 5; count of bases not matched to a gene: 7. Germline V lookup: CDR1 SGHTA, CDR2 FQGNSA. CDR3 length equals 15 residues. The DNA of the CDR3 is TGTGCCAGCAGCTCTGTCTCAGGGGGCCACAATGAGCAGTTCTTC. Translating gives CASSSVSGGHNEQFF.

This clonotype appeared many times. The V and J genes are TRBV6-1 and TRBJ2-5; 16 bases are a match to TRBD2. CDR1 is MNHNS, CDR2 SASEGT, per germline. The CDR3 length is 19 residues. V trimming: 4 bases; J trimming: 4 bases; junction bases outside the gene matches: 12. Here the CDR3 DNA reads TGTGCCAGCAGTGGCCCTCGGGGACTAGCGGGGGGGCCCGGAGAGACCCAGTACTTC. As protein: CASSGPRGLAGGPGETQYF.

This clonotype was picked up many times. The chain is built from TRBV4-3 and TRBJ2-2; no clear D gene. Per germline, CDR1 LGHNA and CDR2 YSLEER. The V gene lost 1 base and the J gene lost 6 bases, with 9 bases spanning the gap. The CDR3 has 14 amino acids. The CDR3: CASSQGRWAGELFF. Here the CDR3 DNA reads TGCGCCAGCAGCCAAGGGCGGTGGGCCGGGGAGCTGTTTTTT.

This clonotype was detected many times. The J gene is TRBJ2-3, the V gene TRBV3-1; the D gene is possibly TRBD2 (5 bases). This CDR3 contains 15 residues. Germline-derived CDR1 and CDR2 are LGHDT and YNNKEL (reference sequence). The germline V and J ends were trimmed by 8 bases and 7 bases, with 22 bases remaining between them. The CDR3 sequence is CASSPGLAELYTQYF. CDR3 nucleotide sequence: TGTGCCAGCTCCCCAGGACTGGCGGAATTATATACGCAGTATTTT.

This clonotype was seen many times. CDR3 in amino acids: CASSGQGRIKLFF. The CDR3 nucleotides are TGTGCCAGCTCGGGGCAGGGGAGGATCAAACTGTTTTTT. The V call is TRBV6-1, the J call TRBJ1-4; a possible D gene is TRBD1 (6 bases). CDR1 and CDR2 from the germline V gene are MNHNS and SASEGT. The CDR3 is made up of 13 amino acids. V was clipped by 8 bases and J by 11 bases, with 18 bases between them.

The rearrangement joins TRBV4-2 to TRBJ1-1, with 10 bases matching TRBD1. Germline V lookup: CDR1 LGHNA, CDR2 YNFKEQ. Trimming cost V 4 bases and J 1 base; bases outside gene matches: 9. The CDR3 is made up of 17 amino acids. CDR3 nucleotide sequence: TGTGCCAGCAGCCCCGCGATCCGGACAGGGGGGAACACTGAAGCTTTCTTT. Translating it yields CASSPAIRTGGNTEAFF.

This clonotype was seen only a few times. The CDR3 DNA reads as TGTGCCAGCAGTTACGCCCAGGGGGCGAACGAGCAGTACGTC. The encoded protein is CASSYAQGANEQYV. The gene calls are TRBV6-5 and TRBJ2-7, with 8 bases identical to TRBD1. The germline gives CDR1 MNHEY, CDR2 SVGAGI. The CDR3 loop spans 14 amino acids. J gave up 5 bases and V 2 bases, and 5 bases lay outside the gene matches.

This clonotype was recorded at least ten times. The chain employs TRBV27 and TRBJ2-2; D is perhaps TRBD2 (7 bases). Germline V gene lookup returns CDR1 MNHEY and CDR2 SMNVEV (reference sequence). Trimming left V 2 bases short and J 4 bases short, with 14 bases between. The CDR3 has 16 amino acids. CDR3 in DNA: TGTGCCAGCAGTTTAGTGGGGGGGCGTGTCACCGGGGAGCTGTTTTTT. This encodes CASSLVGGRVTGELFF.

This clonotype was observed many times. This chain joins TRBV30 and TRBJ2-1; D possibly corresponds to TRBD1 (5 bases). V was trimmed by 0 bases and J by 10 bases, leaving 10 bases between them. CDR1 is GTSNPN and CDR2 is SVGIG in the germline V gene (reference sequence). This CDR3 is built from 12 residues. In nucleotides, the CDR3 is TGTGCCTGGAGTGTACAGGTGGGAGAGCAGTTCTTC. This sequence encodes CAWSVQVGEQFF.

This clonotype was recorded many times. The chain employs TRBV20-1 and TRBJ2-1; 7 bases are a match to TRBD2. Germline CDR1 and CDR2: DFQATT and SNEGSKA (reference sequence). This CDR3 contains 18 residues. The J segment lost 0 bases and the V segment lost 3 bases, leaving 14 bases of the junction unmatched. The CDR3 is CSASLASGAFHSYNEQFF. CDR3 DNA: TGCAGTGCTAGTCTAGCCAGCGGGGCTTTCCACTCCTACAATGAGCAGTTCTTC.

This clonotype was seen ten or more times. This rearrangement joins TRBV7-9 to TRBJ2-1, with 9 bases lining up with TRBD2. Germline V gene sequence: CDR1 SEHNR, CDR2 FQNEAQ (reference sequence). The CDR3 contains 16 residues. Losses at the gene ends were 5 bases for V and 4 bases for J; bases not matched to a gene: 9. CDR3: CASSALGLAGYNEQFF. The CDR3 DNA reads TGTGCCAGCAGCGCTTTGGGGCTAGCGGGATACAATGAGCAGTTCTTC. Full variable domain (missing parts from reference TRBV7-9 and TRBJ2-1): DTGVSQNPRHKITKRGQNVTFRCDPISEHNRLYWYRQTLGQGPEFLTYFQNEAQLEKSRLLSDRFSAERPKGSFSTLEIQRTEQGDSAMYLCASSALGLAGYNEQFFGPGTRLTVL.

This clonotype was seen many times. The chain couples TRBV4-2 to TRBJ1-2; D is unresolved. V was clipped by 3 bases and J by 8 bases, with 16 bases between them. The length of the CDR3 is 14 residues. From germline, CDR1 is LGHNA and CDR2 YNFKEQ. The CDR3 is CASSQETRVGGYTF. CDR3 nucleotide sequence: TGTGCCAGCAGCCAGGAGACACGCGTCGGAGGCTACACCTTC.

This clonotype was seen at least ten times. The chain joins TRBV11-2 to TRBJ1-3, with TRBD1 as a possible D gene (5 bases). Trimming shortened V by 3 bases and J by 0 bases, and 9 bases separated the two germline ends. Germline V gene sequence: CDR1 SGHAT, CDR2 FQNNGV. This CDR3 is 15 amino acids long. CDR3 loop: CASSFNGASGNTIYF. CDR3 in DNA: TGTGCCAGCAGCTTTAACGGGGCCTCTGGAAACACCATATATTTT.

The table lists this clonotype with many counts. The rearrangement links TRBV10-3 to TRBJ2-3; 9 bases agree with TRBD2. The CDR3 has 16 residues. With V trimmed by 1 base and J by 6 bases, 8 bases remained unmatched. CDR1 and CDR2 from the germline V gene are ENHRY and SYGVKD. The DNA for the CDR3 is TGTGCCATCAGTGAGTTCTTAGCGGGGGCAGACGATACGCAGTATTTT. As protein: CAISEFLAGADDTQYF.

This clonotype was observed at least ten times. This sequence joins TRBV7-2 and TRBJ2-1; D call uncertain. Trimming shortened V by 7 bases and J by 2 bases, and 18 bases separated the two germline ends. The CDR3 has 16 amino acids. Germline lookup yields CDR1 SGHTA and CDR2 FQGNSA. This CDR3 is CASTSGIGRPYNEQFF. Written as DNA, the CDR3 is TGTGCCAGCACCTCTGGGATAGGGCGGCCCTACAATGAGCAGTTCTTC.